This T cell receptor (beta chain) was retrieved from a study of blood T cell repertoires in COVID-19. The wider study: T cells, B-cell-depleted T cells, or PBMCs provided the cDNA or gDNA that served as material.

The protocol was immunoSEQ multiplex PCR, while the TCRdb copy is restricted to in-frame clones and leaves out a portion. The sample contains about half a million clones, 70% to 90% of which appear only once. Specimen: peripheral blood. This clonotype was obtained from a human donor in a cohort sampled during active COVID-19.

CDR3 sequence (DNA): TGTGCCAGCAGCGTTAGGGGACTAGCGGGAGCAAATGAGCAGTTCTTC. Protein: CASSVRGLAGANEQFF. This chain joins TRBV9 and TRBJ2-1, with 14 bases aligning to TRBD2. J was trimmed by 7 bases and V by 2 bases; bases with no gene match: 5. The CDR3 sequence is 16 residues long. The germline V gene encodes CDR1 SGDLS and CDR2 YYNGEE.